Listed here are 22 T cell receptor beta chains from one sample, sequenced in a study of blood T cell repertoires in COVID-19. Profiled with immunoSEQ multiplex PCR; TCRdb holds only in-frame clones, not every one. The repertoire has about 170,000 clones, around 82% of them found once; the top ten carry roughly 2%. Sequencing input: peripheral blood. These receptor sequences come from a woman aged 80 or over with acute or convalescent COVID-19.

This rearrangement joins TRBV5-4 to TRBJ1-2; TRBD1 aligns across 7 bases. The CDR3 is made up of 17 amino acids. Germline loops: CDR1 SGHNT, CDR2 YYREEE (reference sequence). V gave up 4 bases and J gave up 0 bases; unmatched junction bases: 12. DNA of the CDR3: TGTGCCAGCAGCAGGGACAGCTCAAGTATAACTAACTATGGCTACACCTTC. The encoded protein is CASSRDSSSITNYGYTF. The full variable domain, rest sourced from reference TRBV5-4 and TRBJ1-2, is ETGVTQSPTHLIKTRGQQVTLRCSSQSGHNTVSWYQQALGQGPQFIFQYYREEENGRGNFPPRFSGLQFPNYSSELNVNALELDDSALYLCASSRDSSSITNYGYTFGSGTRLTVV.

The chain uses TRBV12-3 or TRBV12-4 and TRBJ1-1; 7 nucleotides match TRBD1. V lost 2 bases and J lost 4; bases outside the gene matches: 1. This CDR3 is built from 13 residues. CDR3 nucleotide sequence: TGTGCCAGCAGTTTACAGGGGGTCACTGAAGCTTTCTTT. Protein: CASSLQGVTEAFF.

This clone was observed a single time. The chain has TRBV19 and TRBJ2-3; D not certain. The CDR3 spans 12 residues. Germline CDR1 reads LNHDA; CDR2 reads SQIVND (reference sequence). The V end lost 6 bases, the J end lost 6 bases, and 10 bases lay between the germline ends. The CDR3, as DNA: TGTGCCAGTAGCCAGGTCTCGGATACGCAGTATTTT. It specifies CASSQVSDTQYF.

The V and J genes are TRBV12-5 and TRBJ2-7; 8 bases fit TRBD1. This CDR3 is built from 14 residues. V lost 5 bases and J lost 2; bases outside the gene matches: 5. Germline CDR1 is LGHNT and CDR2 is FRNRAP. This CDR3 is CASGPRTGTYEQYF. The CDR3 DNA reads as TGTGCTAGTGGTCCGAGGACAGGGACCTACGAGCAGTACTTC.

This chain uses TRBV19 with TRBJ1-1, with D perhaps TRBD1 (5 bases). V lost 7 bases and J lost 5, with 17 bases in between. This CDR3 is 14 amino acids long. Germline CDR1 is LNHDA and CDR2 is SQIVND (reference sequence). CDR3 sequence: CASNWAGRRTEAFF. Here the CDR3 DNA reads TGTGCCAGTAATTGGGCAGGGCGACGGACTGAAGCTTTCTTT.

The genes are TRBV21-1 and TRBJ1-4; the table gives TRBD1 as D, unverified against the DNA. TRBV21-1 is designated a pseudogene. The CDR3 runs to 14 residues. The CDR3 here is CASSIRTGDEKLFF. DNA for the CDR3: TGTGCCAGCAGCATACGGACAGGGGACGAAAAACTGTTTTTT.

The CDR3 here is CASSDWGDRTDTQYF. CDR3 nucleotides: TGTGCCAGCAGTGATTGGGGGGATCGCACAGATACGCAGTATTTT. The chain combines TRBV6-4 with TRBJ2-3, with a possible D match to TRBD2 (6 bases). V lost 3 bases, J lost 1 base, and 11 bases lay in between. The length of the CDR3 is 15 residues. Germline V CDR1 and CDR2: MRHNA, SNTAGT.

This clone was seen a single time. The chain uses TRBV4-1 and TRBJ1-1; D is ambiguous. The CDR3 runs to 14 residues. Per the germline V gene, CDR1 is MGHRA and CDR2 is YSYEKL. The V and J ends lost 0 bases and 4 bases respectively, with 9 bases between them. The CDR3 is CASSQDNRATEAFF. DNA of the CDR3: TGCGCCAGCAGCCAAGATAACCGAGCCACTGAAGCTTTCTTT.

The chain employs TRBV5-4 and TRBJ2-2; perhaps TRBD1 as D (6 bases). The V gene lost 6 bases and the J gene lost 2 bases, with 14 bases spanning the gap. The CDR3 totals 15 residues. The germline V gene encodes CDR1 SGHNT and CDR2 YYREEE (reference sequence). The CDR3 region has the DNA TGTGCCAGCACTCAGACAGGCTTAAACACCGGGGAGCTGTTTTTT. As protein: CASTQTGLNTGELFF.

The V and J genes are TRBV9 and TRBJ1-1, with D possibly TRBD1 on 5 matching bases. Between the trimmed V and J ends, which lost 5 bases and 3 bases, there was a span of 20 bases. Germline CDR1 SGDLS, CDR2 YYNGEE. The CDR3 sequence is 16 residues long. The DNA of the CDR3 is TGTGCCAGCAGTGCGGGGACGTCCCTTGTGGACACTGAAGCTTTCTTT. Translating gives CASSAGTSLVDTEAFF.

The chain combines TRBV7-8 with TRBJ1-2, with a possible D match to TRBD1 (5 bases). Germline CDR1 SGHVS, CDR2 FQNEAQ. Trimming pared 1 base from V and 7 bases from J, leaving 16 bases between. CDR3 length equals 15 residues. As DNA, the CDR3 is TGTGCCAGCAGCTTAGTTGCGGGGGTTGGGTCTGGCTACACCTTC. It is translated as CASSLVAGVGSGYTF.

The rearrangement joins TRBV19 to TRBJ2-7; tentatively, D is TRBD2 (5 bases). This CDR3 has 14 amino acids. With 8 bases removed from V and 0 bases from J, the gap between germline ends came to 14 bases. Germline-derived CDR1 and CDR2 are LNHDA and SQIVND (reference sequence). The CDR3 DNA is TGTGCCAGTTCCCAGGTGGGAGACTCCTACGAGCAGTACTTC. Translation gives CASSQVGDSYEQYF.

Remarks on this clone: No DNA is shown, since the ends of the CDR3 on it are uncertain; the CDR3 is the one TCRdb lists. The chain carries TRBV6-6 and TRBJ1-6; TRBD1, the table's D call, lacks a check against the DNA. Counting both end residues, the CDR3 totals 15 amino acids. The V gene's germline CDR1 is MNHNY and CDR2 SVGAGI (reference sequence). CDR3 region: CASSSSDSRNSPLHF.

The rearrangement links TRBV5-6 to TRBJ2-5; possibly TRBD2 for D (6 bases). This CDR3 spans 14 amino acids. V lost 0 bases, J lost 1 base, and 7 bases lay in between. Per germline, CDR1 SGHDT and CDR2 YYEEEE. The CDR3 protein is CASSLGDFQETQYF. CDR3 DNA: TGTGCCAGCAGCTTGGGGGACTTCCAAGAGACCCAGTACTTC.

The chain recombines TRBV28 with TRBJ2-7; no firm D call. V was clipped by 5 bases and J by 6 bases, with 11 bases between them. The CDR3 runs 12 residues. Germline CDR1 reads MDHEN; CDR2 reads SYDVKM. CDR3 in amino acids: CASSLTVREQYF. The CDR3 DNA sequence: TGTGCCAGCAGTCTCACAGTTCGCGAGCAGTACTTC.

The CDR3 sequence is CASSLGHRGGNEQFF. CDR3 bases: TGTGCCAGCAGCTTAGGTCATCGTGGGGGGAATGAGCAGTTCTTC. The chain recombines TRBV7-2 with TRBJ2-1, with D possibly being TRBD2 (6 bases). Germline CDR1 SGHTA, CDR2 FQGNSA. There are 15 residues in the CDR3. The V end was cut by 1 base, the J end by 7 bases, with 14 bases between.

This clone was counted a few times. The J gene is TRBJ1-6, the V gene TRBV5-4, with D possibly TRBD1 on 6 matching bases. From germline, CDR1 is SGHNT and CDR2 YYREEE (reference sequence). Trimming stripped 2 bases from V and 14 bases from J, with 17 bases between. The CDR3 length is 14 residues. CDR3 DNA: TGTGCCAGCAGCTTCGGGACGGGGGGCATGTCCCTCCACTTT. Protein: CASSFGTGGMSLHF. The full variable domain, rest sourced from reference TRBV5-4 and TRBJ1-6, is ETGVTQSPTHLIKTRGQQVTLRCSSQSGHNTVSWYQQALGQGPQFIFQYYREEENGRGNFPPRFSGLQFPNYSSELNVNALELDDSALYLCASSFGTGGMSLHFGNGTRLTVT.

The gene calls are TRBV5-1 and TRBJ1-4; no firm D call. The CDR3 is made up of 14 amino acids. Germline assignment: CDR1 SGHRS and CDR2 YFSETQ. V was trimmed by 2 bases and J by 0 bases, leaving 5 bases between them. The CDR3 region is CASSLFTTNEKLFF. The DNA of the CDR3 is TGCGCCAGCAGCTTATTCACAACTAATGAAAAACTGTTTTTT. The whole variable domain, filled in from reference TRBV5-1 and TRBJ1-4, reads KAGVTQTPRYLIKTRGQQVTLSCSPISGHRSVSWYQQTPGQGLQFLFEYFSETQRNKGNFPGRFSGRQFSNSRSEMNVSTLELGDSALYLCASSLFTTNEKLFFGSGTQLSVL.

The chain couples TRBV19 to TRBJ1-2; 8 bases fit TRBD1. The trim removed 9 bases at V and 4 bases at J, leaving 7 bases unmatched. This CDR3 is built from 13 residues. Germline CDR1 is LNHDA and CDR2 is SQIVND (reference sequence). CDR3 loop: CASQGADSYGYTF. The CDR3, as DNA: TGTGCCAGCCAGGGGGCTGATTCCTATGGCTACACCTTC.

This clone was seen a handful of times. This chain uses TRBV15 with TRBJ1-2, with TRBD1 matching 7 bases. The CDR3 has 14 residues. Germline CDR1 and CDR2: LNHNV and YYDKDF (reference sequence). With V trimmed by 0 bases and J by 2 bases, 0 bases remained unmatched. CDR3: CATSRDRGNYGYTF. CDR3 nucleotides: TGTGCCACCAGCAGAGACAGGGGGAACTATGGCTACACCTTC.

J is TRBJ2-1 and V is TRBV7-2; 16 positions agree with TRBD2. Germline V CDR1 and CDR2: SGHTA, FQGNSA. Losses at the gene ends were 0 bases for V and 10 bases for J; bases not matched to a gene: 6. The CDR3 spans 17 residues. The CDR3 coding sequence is TGTGCCAGCAGCTTAGCGAAGGGACTAGCGGGGGGGGAAGAGCAGTTCTTC. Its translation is CASSLAKGLAGGEEQFF.

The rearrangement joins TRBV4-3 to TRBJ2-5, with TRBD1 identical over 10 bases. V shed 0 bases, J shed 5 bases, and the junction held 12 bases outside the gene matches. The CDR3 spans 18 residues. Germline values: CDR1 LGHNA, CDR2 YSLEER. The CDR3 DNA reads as TGCGCCAGCAGCCAAGATCCGCCGGGACAGGGGTCGAGGGAGACCCAGTACTTC. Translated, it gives CASSQDPPGQGSRETQYF.